This TCR beta chain was found in a study of blood T cell repertoires in COVID-19. In the study overall: Collection of acute and convalescent COVID-19 samples took place in the United States, Italy and Spain. PBMCs, B-cell-depleted T cells, or T cells were the source of the cDNA or gDNA that made up the material.

As handled by the study authors: Nucleated cell number was recorded as an estimate derived from reference gene primer amplification. The data were produced by immunoSEQ multiplex PCR, yet TCRdb's version contains in-frame clones alone and is incomplete. The V and J calls and the clone size are those of that table, but D and trimming were determined from the DNA. This table holds tens of thousands of clones, about 91% found once. Germline-derived CDR1 and CDR2 are MNHEY and SVGAGI. With V trimmed by 6 bases and J by 4 bases, 8 bases remained unmatched. The CDR3 runs 14 residues. The chain carries TRBV6-5 and TRBJ2-7; 8 bases map to TRBD2. The sequence was collected from a man in his sixties with acute or convalescent COVID-19. Sequenced: peripheral blood. The CDR3 bases are TGTGCCAGCAGCGCCCCCGGGGGGGGTTACGAGCAGTACTTC. Residues: CASSAPGGGYEQYF.